Presented here are 9 T cell receptor beta chains from one specimen sequenced in a study of CD8 T cells in ankylosing spondylitis. Using its own MiXCR run on the 5' RACE reads, TCRdb lists one record per CDR3 protein. The data show roughly 160,000 distinct CDR3 sequences, around 9.6% seen once. Sequencing was done on a sample of blood, either unsorted or a sorted T cell fraction (not recorded which). These receptors came from a female donor with ankylosing spondylitis or in good health (not recorded which).

Only a few counts were recorded for this clonotype. V usage is TRBV6-2 or TRBV6-3 and J usage is TRBJ2-5; 13 nucleotides line up with TRBD2. There are 16 residues in the CDR3. Germline CDR1 and CDR2: MNHEY and SVGEGT. After removal of 5 bases from V and 2 bases from J, the junction contained 5 bases not matched to a gene. The CDR3 region is CASSRLGLAGQETQYF. The CDR3 nucleotides are TGTGCCAGCAGTCGCCTGGGACTAGCGGGGCAAGAGACCCAGTACTTC.

This clonotype occurred a few times. V gene TRBV20-1 combines with J gene TRBJ2-3, with D maybe TRBD2 (6 bases). The CDR3 loop spans 16 amino acids. From germline, CDR1 is DFQATT and CDR2 SNEGSKA (reference sequence). Trimming took off 0 bases at V and 5 bases at J, with 18 bases between the two ends. The CDR3 DNA follows: TGCAGTGCTAGAGATCAAGGAGGGACCTCCGAAGATACGCAGTATTTT. Amino acids: CSARDQGGTSEDTQYF.

This clonotype was seen many times. V is TRBV7-9 and J is TRBJ2-7, with 7 bases that match TRBD1. The V segment lost 5 bases and the J segment 6 bases; nucleotides outside the gene matches: 10. The CDR3 consists of 14 residues. CDR1 SEHNR and CDR2 FQNEAQ come from the germline V gene (reference sequence). The CDR3 DNA follows: TGTGCCAGCAGCACGTCGACAGGGATAGGCGAGCAGTACTTC. Protein sequence: CASSTSTGIGEQYF.

The table lists this clonotype with many counts. This chain uses TRBV15 with TRBJ1-5, with D perhaps TRBD1 (5 bases). CDR3 size: 15 residues. Trimming took 0 bases from V and 4 from J, leaving 10 bases between them. Germline V gene lookup returns CDR1 LNHNV and CDR2 YYDKDF (reference sequence). CDR3 coding DNA: TGTGCCACCAGCAGAGATCTTGGGGCAAATCAGCCCCAGCATTTT. This translates into CATSRDLGANQPQHF.

The chain carries TRBV13 and TRBJ2-3; D is possibly TRBD1 or TRBD2 (5 bases each). CDR3 size: 14 residues. CDR1 and CDR2 from the germline V gene are PRHDT and FYEKMQ (reference sequence). V lost 4 bases to trimming and J lost 4 bases, with 12 bases between them. CDR3 sequence (DNA): TGTGCCAGCAGCTGGAACGGGGACCCAGATACGCAGTATTTT. Translating gives CASSWNGDPDTQYF. Supplemented by reference TRBV13 and TRBJ2-3, the full variable domain reads AAGVIQSPRHLIKEKRETATLKCYPIPRHDTVYWYQQGPGQDPQFLISFYEKMQSDKGSIPDRFSAQQFSDYHSELNMSSLELGDSALYFCASSWNGDPDTQYFGPGTRLTVL.

The chain couples TRBV7-9 to TRBJ2-1; perhaps TRBD2 as D (5 bases). V lost 5 bases, J lost 5 bases, and 13 bases lay in between. This CDR3 is 14 amino acids long. Germline CDR1 SEHNR, CDR2 FQNEAQ (reference sequence). In DNA, the CDR3 is TGTGCCAGCAGCCCCCCAACCGGGGACAATGAGCAGTTCTTC. Translating it yields CASSPPTGDNEQFF.

This clonotype was detected many times. The V call is TRBV12-3 or TRBV12-4, the J call TRBJ2-1; TRBD1 is a possible D gene (7 bases). The CDR3 is made up of 14 amino acids. V was clipped by 6 bases and J by 9 bases, with 18 bases between them. For the CDR3, the DNA is TGTGCCAGCAGCTCAGGGGGGACGTACGGTGAGCAGTTCTTC. Its translation: CASSSGGTYGEQFF.

This clonotype appeared a few times. J is TRBJ2-7 and V is TRBV12-3 or TRBV12-4; 8 bases are shared with TRBD1. The CDR3 has 15 amino acids. V lost 4 bases and J lost 1; bases outside the gene matches: 6. The CDR3 DNA sequence: TGTGCCAGCAGTTCCTGGACAGGGCTTTCCTACGAGCAGTACTTC. Its translation: CASSSWTGLSYEQYF.

The table lists this clonotype with a count of one. V gene TRBV19 combines with J gene TRBJ1-2; perhaps TRBD1 as D (5 bases). Germline assignment: CDR1 LNHDA and CDR2 SQIVND (reference sequence). CDR3 length: 14 residues. With 10 bases removed from V and 3 bases from J, the gap between germline ends came to 18 bases. The CDR3 region has the DNA TGTGCCAACCAACCCCCACAGGCCTACTATGGCTACACCTTC. As protein: CANQPPQAYYGYTF.